The entry that follows covers one TCR beta chain sequence. Its antigen is not identified. The time point: newly diagnosed GD, antithyroid drugs for less than 3 months. PBMC RNA served as the TCR library source. This sample is drawn from a study of regulatory T cells in long-lasting Graves disease. Findings and caveats of the study: Persistent Graves' patients showed a TCR diversity that was lower than that of newly diagnosed ones.

The V segment lost 5 bases and the J segment 6 bases; nucleotides outside the gene matches: 12. This CDR3 has 16 residues. Per the germline V gene, CDR1 is SEHNR and CDR2 is FQNEAQ (reference sequence). Arm-PCR of CDR3 regions and iRepertoire HTBI primers were used to build TCR beta libraries. TCRdb reanalysed the multiplex PCR reads using MiXCR and keeps one entry per CDR3 protein. The profile shows 550,000 to 650,000 distinct CDR3 sequences, 15% to 20% of them singletons. This same sample was also taken into another study, of T cells in Graves' hyperthyroidism and ophthalmopathy. As that study records: Patients aged 18 to 65 had newly diagnosed hyperthyroidism of under 2 months' duration. Diagnostic decisions used clinical symptoms, serum thyroxine and TRAb, thyroid ultrasound and orbital computed tomography.

Source: peripheral blood mononuclear cells (PBMCs), taken at new diagnosis, from a patient treated with antithyroid drugs. This clonotype was obtained from a man aged 18 to 30 with Graves disease. The chain employs TRBV7-9 and TRBJ2-2; 7 positions agree with TRBD1. The CDR3 DNA sequence: TGTGCCAGCAGCAGTGCCGACAGGGAACACGCCGGGGAGCTGTTTTTT. Residues: CASSSADREHAGELFF.